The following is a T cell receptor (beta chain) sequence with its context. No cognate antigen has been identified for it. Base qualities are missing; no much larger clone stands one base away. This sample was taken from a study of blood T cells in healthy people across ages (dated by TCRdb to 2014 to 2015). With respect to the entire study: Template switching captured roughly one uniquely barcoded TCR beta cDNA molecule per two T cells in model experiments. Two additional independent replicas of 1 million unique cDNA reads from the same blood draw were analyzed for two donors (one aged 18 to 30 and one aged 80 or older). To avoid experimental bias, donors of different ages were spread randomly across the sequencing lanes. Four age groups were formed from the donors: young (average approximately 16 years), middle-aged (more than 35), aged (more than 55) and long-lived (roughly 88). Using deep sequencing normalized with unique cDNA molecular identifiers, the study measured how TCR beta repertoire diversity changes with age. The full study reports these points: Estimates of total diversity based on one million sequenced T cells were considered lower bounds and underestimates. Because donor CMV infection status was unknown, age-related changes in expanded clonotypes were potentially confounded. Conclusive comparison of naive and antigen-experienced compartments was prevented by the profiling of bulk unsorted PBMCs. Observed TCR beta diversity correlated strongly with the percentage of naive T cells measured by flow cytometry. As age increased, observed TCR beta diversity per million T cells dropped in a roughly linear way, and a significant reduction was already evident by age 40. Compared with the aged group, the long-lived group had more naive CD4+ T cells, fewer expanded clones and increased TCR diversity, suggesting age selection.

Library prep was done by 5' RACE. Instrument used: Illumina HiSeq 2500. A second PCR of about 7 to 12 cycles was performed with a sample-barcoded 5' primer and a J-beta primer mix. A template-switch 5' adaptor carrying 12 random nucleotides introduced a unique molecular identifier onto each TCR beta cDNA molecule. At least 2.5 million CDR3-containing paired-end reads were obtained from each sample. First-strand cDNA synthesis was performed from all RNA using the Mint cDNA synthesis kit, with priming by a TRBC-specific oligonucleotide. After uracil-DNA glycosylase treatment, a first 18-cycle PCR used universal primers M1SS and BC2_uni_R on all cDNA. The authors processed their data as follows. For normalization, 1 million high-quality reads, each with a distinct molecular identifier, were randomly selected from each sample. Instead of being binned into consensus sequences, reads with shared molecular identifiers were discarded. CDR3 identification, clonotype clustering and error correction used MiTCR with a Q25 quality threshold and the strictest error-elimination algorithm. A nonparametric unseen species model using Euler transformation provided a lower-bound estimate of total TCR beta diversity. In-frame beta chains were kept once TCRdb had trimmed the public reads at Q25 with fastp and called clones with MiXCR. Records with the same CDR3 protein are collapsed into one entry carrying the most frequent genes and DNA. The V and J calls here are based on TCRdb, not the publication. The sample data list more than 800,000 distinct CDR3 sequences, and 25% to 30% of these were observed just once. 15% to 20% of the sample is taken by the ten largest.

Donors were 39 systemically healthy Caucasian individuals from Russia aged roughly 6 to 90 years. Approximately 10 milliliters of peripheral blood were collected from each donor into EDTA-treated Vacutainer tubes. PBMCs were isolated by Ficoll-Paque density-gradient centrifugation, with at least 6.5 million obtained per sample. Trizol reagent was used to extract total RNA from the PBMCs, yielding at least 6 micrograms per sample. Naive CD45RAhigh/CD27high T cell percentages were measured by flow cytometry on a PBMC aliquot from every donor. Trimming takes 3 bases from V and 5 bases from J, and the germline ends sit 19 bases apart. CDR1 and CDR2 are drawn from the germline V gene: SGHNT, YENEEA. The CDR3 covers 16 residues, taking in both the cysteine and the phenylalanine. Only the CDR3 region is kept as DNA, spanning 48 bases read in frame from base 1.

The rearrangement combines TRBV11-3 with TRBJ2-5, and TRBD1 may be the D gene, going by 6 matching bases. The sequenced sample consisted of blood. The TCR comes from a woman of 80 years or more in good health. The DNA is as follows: TGTGCCAGCAGCTTTCTGTTGTCCAGGGGTGGGGAGACCCAGTACTTC. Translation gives CASSFLLSRGGETQYF.